The rows below give T cell receptor beta chains drawn from one sample of a study of blood T cell repertoires in COVID-19. Libraries were prepared by immunoSEQ multiplex PCR; TCRdb keeps only in-frame clonotypes and omits some of them. The profile shows roughly 60,000 clones, roughly 84% of them singletons. The sequenced sample was peripheral blood. The receptors were gathered from a woman aged 55-75 years with acute or convalescent COVID-19. The conserved cysteine and the conserved F or W are not part of the CDR3 here. The order of the fields is clone size, V gene, CDR3 length, J gene, CDR3 protein. Clone size is shown for a subset of rows, as once, few, many or a class of expanded clone.

clone size: .; V gene: TRBV6-2/TRBV6-3; CDR3 length: 12; J gene: TRBJ1-1; CDR3 protein: ASSYRGLNTEAF
clone size: .; V gene: TRBV30; CDR3 length: 15; J gene: TRBJ1-3; CDR3 protein: AWSVLRQGLPGNTIY
clone size: .; V gene: TRBV6-1; CDR3 length: 11; J gene: TRBJ1-2; CDR3 protein: ATLEQVGYGYT
clone size: .; V gene: TRBV6-6; CDR3 length: 12; J gene: TRBJ1-1; CDR3 protein: ASSPVGGNTEAF
clone size: .; V gene: TRBV5-1; CDR3 length: 13; J gene: TRBJ2-1; CDR3 protein: ASRLEGAVGDEQF
clone size: .; V gene: TRBV15; CDR3 length: 14; J gene: TRBJ2-1; CDR3 protein: ATSRDEGGSYNEQF
clone size: .; V gene: TRBV9; CDR3 length: 13; J gene: TRBJ1-2; CDR3 protein: ASSVGDRLNYGYT
clone size: .; V gene: TRBV7-3; CDR3 length: 14; J gene: TRBJ1-1; CDR3 protein: ASSYGSTGANTEAF
clone size: .; V gene: TRBV30; CDR3 length: 13; J gene: TRBJ1-5; CDR3 protein: AWRFRGDSNQPQH
clone size: .; V gene: TRBV4-1; CDR3 length: 13; J gene: TRBJ1-1; CDR3 protein: ASSPRTGLNTEAF
clone size: .; V gene: TRBV9; CDR3 length: 13; J gene: TRBJ2-3; CDR3 protein: ASSPSRGGTDTQY
clone size: .; V gene: TRBV11-2; CDR3 length: 13; J gene: TRBJ2-7; CDR3 protein: ASSLGRQVSYEQY
clone size: .; V gene: TRBV7-3; CDR3 length: 11; J gene: TRBJ1-1; CDR3 protein: ASSLDSNTEAF
clone size: .; V gene: TRBV19; CDR3 length: 12; J gene: TRBJ1-6; CDR3 protein: ASSIGQGGSPLH
clone size: .; V gene: TRBV30; CDR3 length: 12; J gene: TRBJ2-5; CDR3 protein: AWSVGTYQETQY
clone size: once; V gene: TRBV12-3/TRBV12-4; CDR3 length: 11; J gene: TRBJ1-1; CDR3 protein: ASSLDRETEAF
clone size: once; V gene: TRBV2; CDR3 length: 19; J gene: TRBJ2-3; CDR3 protein: ASSEAGGLAGGRGSTDTQY